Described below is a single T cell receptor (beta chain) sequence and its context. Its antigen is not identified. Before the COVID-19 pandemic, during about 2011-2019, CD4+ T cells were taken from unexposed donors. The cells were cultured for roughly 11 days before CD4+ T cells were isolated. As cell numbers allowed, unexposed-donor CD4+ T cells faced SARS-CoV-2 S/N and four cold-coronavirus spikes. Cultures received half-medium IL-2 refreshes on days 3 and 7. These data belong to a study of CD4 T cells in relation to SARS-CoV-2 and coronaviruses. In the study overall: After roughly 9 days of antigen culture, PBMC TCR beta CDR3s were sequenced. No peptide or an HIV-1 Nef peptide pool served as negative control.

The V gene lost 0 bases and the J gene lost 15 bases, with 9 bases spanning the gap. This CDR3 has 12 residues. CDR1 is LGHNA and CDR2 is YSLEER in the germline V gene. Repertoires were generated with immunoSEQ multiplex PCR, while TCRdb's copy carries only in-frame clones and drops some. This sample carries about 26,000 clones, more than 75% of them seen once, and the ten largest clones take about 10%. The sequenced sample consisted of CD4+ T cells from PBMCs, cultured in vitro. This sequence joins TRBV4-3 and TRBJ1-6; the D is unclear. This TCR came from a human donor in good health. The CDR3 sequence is CASSQDSGHLHF. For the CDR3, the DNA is TGCGCCAGCAGCCAAGATAGCGGTCACCTCCACTTT.